The T cell receptor (beta chain) under discussion was sequenced for a study of human T cells and chemical hapten exposure. From the RACE reads, TCRdb called clonotypes with MiXCR, one entry per CDR3 protein. The sample holds about 100,000 distinct CDR3 sequences, about 10% seen once. At least ten counts were recorded for this clonotype. Time point defined: patch test 1, 2 weeks after DPC sensitization. The treatment is: therapeutic diphenylcyclopropenone sensitization with weekly scalp DPC. There are 14 residues in the CDR3. The germline CDR1 and CDR2 sequences are LGHNA and YSLEER. The V end lost 1 base, the J end lost 0 bases, and 7 bases lay between the germline ends.

This clonotype was obtained from a man aged 40-50 years with alopecia areata. Some clones in this sample may be carry-over from other donors' samples. The rearrangement joins TRBV4-3 to TRBJ2-7; tentatively, D is TRBD1 (5 bases). Source: whole blood, taken in connection with sensitization to the hapten diphenylcyclopropenone (DPC). CDR3 in DNA: TGCGCCAGCAGCCAAGCAAGGGGCTCCTACGAGCAGTACTTC. It specifies CASSQARGSYEQYF.